The present entry profiles one T cell receptor (beta chain) with its context. The antigen is not known. The source of the sample is a study of post-analysis software for immune sequencing data. The study, taken as a whole, reports: Significantly decreased normalized Chao1 diversity was recorded for multiple sclerosis patients relative to controls. Patients carried five TRBV segments more frequently than controls did, and TRBV5-6, TRBV5-1 and TRBV20-1 were among them.

Per germline, CDR1 SGHRS and CDR2 YFSETQ. The CDR3 extends over 19 amino acids. Trimming removed 1 base at V and 0 bases at J, with 21 bases between. TCR beta cDNA libraries had unique molecular identifiers. TCRdb reprocessed the PCR reads via MiXCR and lists one record per CDR3 protein. The table includes approximately 660,000 distinct CDR3 sequences, about 60% detected once. The V gene is TRBV5-1, the J gene TRBJ2-3; D possibly uses TRBD1 or TRBD2 (6 bases each). The receptor comes from a girl aged 2 to 10 with multiple sclerosis. The sample was blood. CDR3 nucleotides: TGCGCCAGCAGCTTGAGGAGGGGGACGCGCAGAGTAAGCACAGATACGCAGTATTTT. It is translated as CASSLRRGTRRVSTDTQYF.